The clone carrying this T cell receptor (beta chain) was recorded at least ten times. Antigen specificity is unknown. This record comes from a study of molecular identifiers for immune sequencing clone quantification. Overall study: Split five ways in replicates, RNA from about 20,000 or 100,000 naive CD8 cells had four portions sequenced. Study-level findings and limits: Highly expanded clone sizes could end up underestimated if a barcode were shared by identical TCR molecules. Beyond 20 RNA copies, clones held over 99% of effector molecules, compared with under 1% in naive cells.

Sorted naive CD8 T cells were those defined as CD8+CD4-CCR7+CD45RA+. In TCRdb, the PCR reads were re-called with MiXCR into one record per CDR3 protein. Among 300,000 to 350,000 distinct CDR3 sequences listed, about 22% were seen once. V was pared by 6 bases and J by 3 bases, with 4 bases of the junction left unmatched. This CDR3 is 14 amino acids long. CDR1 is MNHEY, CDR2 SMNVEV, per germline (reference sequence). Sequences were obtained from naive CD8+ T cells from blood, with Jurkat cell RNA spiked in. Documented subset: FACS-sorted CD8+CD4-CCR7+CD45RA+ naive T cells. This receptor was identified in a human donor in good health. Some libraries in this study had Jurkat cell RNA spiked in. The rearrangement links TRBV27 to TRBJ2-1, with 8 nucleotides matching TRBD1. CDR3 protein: CASRWTGIYNEQFF. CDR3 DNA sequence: TGTGCCAGCAGATGGACAGGGATCTACAATGAGCAGTTCTTC.